This TCR beta chain was sequenced for a study of chemoradiotherapy in HPV16-positive cancers. A few counts support this clone. Here immunoSEQ multiplex PCR was the method, and the copy in TCRdb shows in-frame clones only, minus some. The sample gives 2,500 to 3,500 clones, 60% to 80% of which show up once; around an eighth is in the top ten. Between the trimmed V and J ends, which lost 2 bases and 2 bases, there was a span of 13 bases. The CDR3 consists of 16 residues. The germline gives CDR1 MNHNS, CDR2 SASEGT. This material was acquired from a patient who underwent chemoradiotherapy. The sequence derives from a human donor with HPV-associated anogenital cancer. This chain connects TRBV6-1 to TRBJ1-3; unclear D gene. This CDR3 reads CASSELRGSTGNTIYF. CDR3 in DNA: TGTGCCAGCAGTGAATTGCGGGGATCAACTGGAAACACCATATATTTT.